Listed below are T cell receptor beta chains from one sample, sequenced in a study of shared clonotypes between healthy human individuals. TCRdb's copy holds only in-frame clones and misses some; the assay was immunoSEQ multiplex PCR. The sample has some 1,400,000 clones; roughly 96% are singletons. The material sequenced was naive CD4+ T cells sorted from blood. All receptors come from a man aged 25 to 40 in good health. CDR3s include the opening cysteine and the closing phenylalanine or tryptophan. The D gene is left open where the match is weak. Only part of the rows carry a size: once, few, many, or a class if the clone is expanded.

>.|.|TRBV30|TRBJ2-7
CAWSNGVVGGWYEQYF
TGTGCCTGGAGTAATGGGGTTGTGGGAGGATGGTACGAGCAGTACTTC
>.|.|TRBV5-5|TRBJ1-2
CASSLRVYGYTF
TGTGCCAGCAGCCTCAGAGTTTATGGCTACACCTTC
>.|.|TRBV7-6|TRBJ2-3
CASSLGADTQYF
TGTGCCAGCAGCTTAGGGGCAGATACGCAGTATTTT
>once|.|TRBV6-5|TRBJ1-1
CASSPYGGGRAEAFF
TGTGCCAGCAGCCCCTACGGAGGGGGAAGGGCTGAAGCTTTCTTT
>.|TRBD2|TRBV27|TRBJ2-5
CASSTRGSQETQYF
TGTGCCAGCAGTACGCGGGGGTCGCAAGAGACCCAGTACTTC
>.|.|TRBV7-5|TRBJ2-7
CVRSLATVFEQYF
TGTGTCAGAAGCTTAGCCACAGTGTTCGAGCAGTACTTC
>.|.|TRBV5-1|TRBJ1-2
CASSRDIEYGYTF
TGCGCCAGCAGCCGGGACATTGAATATGGCTACACCTTC
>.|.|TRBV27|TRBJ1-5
CASSLRGTANSNQPQHF
TGTGCCAGCAGTTTACGGGGGACCGCAAATAGCAATCAGCCCCAGCATTTT
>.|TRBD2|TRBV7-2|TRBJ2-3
CASSSSGMLTDTQYF
TGTGCCAGCAGCTCGAGCGGGATGTTAACAGATACGCAGTATTTT
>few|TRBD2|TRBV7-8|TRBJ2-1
CASSSKPSGNEQFF
TGTGCCAGCAGCTCCAAGCCTAGCGGGAATGAGCAGTTCTTC
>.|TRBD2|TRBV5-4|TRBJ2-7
CASSWSGSLGEQYF
TGTGCCAGCAGCTGGAGCGGGAGTTTGGGCGAGCAGTACTTC
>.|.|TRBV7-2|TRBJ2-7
CASSFRRDGNSGQYF
TGTGCCAGCAGCTTTAGGAGGGACGGTAATAGTGGGCAGTACTTC
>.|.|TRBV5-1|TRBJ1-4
CASSTQGSSNEKLFF
TGCGCCAGCAGCACGCAGGGGTCGTCTAATGAAAAACTGTTTTTT
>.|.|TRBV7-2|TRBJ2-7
CASSPRQDAVLSYEQYF
TGTGCCAGCAGCCCTAGACAGGATGCTGTCCTCTCCTACGAGCAGTACTTC
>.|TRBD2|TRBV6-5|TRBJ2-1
CASRSSGRAWNEQFF
TGTGCCAGCAGATCAAGCGGGAGGGCCTGGAATGAGCAGTTCTTC
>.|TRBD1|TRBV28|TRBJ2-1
CATLGGFEQFF
TGTGCTACACTAGGGGGCTTTGAGCAGTTCTTC
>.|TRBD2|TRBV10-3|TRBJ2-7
CATNPSGSYEQYF
TGTGCCACCAACCCTAGCGGCTCCTACGAGCAGTACTTC
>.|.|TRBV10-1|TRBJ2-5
CASSDGRKETQYF
TGCGCCAGCAGTGATGGCAGGAAAGAGACCCAGTACTTC
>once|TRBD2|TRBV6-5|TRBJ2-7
CASSYSFTSDPYEQYF
TGTGCCAGCAGTTACTCCTTTACTAGCGACCCCTACGAGCAGTACTTC
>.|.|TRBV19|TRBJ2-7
CASSIAPDSYEQYF
TGTGCCAGTAGTATAGCCCCCGACAGCTACGAGCAGTACTTC
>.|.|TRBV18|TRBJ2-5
CASSPTGLETQYF
TGTGCCAGCTCACCCACAGGTTTGGAGACCCAGTACTTC
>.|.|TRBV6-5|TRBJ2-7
CASPELGTREKEQYF
TGTGCCAGCCCGGAATTGGGGACAAGAGAGAAAGAGCAGTACTTC
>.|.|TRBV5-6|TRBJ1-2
CASSFITRGIDYGYTF
TGTGCCAGCAGCTTTATTACACGTGGGATTGACTATGGCTACACCTTC
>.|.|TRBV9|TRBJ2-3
CASSVRTTDTQYF
TGTGCCAGCAGCGTAAGGACTACAGATACGCAGTATTTT
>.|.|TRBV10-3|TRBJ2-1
CAISDPGVNEQFF
TGTGCCATCAGTGATCCGGGTGTCAATGAGCAGTTCTTC
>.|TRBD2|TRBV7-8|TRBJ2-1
CASSFQTSGNEQFF
TGTGCCAGCAGCTTCCAGACTAGCGGCAATGAGCAGTTCTTC
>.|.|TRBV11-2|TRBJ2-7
CASSSMLGRGFYEQYF
TGTGCCAGCAGCTCCATGCTCGGGCGGGGATTCTACGAGCAGTACTTC
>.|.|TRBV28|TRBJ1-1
CASSHRSAEAFF
TGTGCCAGCAGTCATCGAAGTGCTGAAGCTTTCTTT
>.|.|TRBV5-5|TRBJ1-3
CASSLYPRGPTGNTIYF
TGTGCCAGCAGCTTGTATCCCAGGGGCCCCACGGGAAACACCATATATTTT
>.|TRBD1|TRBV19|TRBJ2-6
CASSIGTGGTGANVLTF
TGTGCCAGTAGTATAGGGACAGGGGGGACTGGGGCCAACGTCCTGACTTTC
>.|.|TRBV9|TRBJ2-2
CASSVSGAGELFF
TGTGCCAGCAGCGTCTCAGGCGCCGGGGAGCTGTTTTTT
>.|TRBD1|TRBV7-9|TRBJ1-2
CASSSKVRQGAKTNYGYTF
TGTGCCAGCAGCTCAAAAGTTCGTCAGGGGGCCAAAACTAACTATGGCTACACCTTC
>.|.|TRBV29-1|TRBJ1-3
CSVPDNYSGNTIYF
TGCAGCGTTCCTGACAACTACTCTGGAAACACCATATATTTT
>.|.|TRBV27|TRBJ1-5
CASSSVIPTLGQPQHF
TGTGCCAGCAGTTCTGTTATACCGACTTTGGGTCAGCCCCAGCATTTT
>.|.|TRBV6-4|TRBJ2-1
CASSGTGYRGNEQFF
TGTGCCAGCAGTGGGACGGGTTATAGGGGGAATGAGCAGTTCTTC
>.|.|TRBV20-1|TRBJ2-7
CSARSYEQYF
TGCAGTGCTAGAAGTTACGAGCAGTACTTC
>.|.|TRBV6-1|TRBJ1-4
CASSDLLAVNEKLFF
TGTGCCAGCAGTGATTTATTGGCCGTTAATGAAAAACTGTTTTTT
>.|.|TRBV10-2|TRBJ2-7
CASKDSPFSYEQYF
TGCGCCAGCAAAGACAGCCCCTTTTCCTACGAGCAGTACTTC
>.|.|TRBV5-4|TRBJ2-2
CASSSLVGSRENTGELFF
TGTGCCAGCAGCTCCCTAGTGGGGTCGAGAGAGAACACCGGGGAGCTGTTTTTT
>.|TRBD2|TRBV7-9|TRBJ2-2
CASSFSGLAGGPDTGELFF
TGTGCCAGCAGCTTTTCTGGACTAGCGGGAGGGCCAGACACCGGGGAGCTGTTTTTT
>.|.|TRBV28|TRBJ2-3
CASSSGRSSTDTQYF
TGTGCCAGCAGTTCCGGACGGTCTAGCACAGATACGCAGTATTTT